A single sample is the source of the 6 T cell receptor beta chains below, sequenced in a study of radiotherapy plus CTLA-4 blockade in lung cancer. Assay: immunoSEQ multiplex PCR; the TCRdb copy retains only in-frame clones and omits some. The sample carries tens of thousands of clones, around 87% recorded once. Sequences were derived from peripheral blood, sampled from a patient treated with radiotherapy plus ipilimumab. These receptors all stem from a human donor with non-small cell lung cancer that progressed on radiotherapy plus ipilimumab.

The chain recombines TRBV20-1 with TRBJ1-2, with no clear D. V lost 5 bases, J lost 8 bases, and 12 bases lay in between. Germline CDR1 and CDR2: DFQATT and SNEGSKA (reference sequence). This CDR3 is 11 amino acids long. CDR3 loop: CSAAGLTGYTF. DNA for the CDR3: TGCAGTGCTGCGGGCCTCACAGGCTACACCTTC.

CDR3 region: CASSYSLGVDSPLHF. CDR3 nucleotide sequence: TGTGCCAGCAGTTACTCATTGGGGGTGGATTCACCCCTCCACTTT. The rearrangement uses TRBV6-5 and TRBJ1-6; weak D call: TRBD1 (5 bases). The CDR3 consists of 15 residues. In germline, CDR1 is MNHEY, CDR2 SVGAGI. The V gene lost 0 bases and the J gene lost 8 bases, with 11 bases spanning the gap.

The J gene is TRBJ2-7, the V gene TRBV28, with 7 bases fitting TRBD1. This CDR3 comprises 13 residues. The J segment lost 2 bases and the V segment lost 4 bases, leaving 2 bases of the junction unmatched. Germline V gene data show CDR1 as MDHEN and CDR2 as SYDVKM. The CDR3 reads CASSSGQTYEQYF. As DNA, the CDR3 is TGTGCCAGCAGTTCGGGACAGACCTACGAGCAGTACTTC.

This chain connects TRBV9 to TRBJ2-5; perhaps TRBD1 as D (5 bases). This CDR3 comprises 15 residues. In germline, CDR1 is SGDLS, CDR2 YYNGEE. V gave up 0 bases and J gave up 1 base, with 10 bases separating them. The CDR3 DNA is TGTGCCAGCAGCGTAGCTCTAGGGGCCCAAGAGACCCAGTACTTC. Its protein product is CASSVALGAQETQYF.

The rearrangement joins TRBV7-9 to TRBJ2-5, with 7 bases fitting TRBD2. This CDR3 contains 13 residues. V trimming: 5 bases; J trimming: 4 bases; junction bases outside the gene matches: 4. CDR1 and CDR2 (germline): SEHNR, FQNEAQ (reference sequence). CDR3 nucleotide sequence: TGTGCCAGCAGCCAGGGACTATTAGAGACCCAGTACTTC. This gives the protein CASSQGLLETQYF.

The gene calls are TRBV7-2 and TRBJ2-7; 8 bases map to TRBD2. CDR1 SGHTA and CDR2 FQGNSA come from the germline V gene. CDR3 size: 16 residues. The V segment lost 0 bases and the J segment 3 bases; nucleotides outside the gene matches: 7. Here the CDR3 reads CASSLAPGLDVYEQYF. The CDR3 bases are TGTGCCAGCAGCTTAGCCCCGGGACTAGACGTCTACGAGCAGTACTTC.